This TCR beta chain was sequenced during a study of blood T cell repertoires in COVID-19 (dated by TCRdb to 2020 to 2021). In terms of the full investigation: The collaborator samples originated in the United States, Italy and Spain and spanned the acute and convalescent phases of COVID-19. A de-identified subject ID, COVID-19 status, age in years and sex were almost always included in the sample metadata. Where HLA class I and class II types were available, the types were taken from metadata supplied by the sample provider, not from assay-based typing. The material from the prospective study consisted of cDNA or gDNA derived from T cells, B-cell-depleted T cells, or PBMCs. The repertoires were released in a freely available public database meant as a resource for research on the immune response to SARS-CoV-2. Samples came from the ongoing ImmuneRACE study (first 160 participants) plus 1,254 subjects from 6 global collaborators. Subjects who had been exposed to COVID-19, were actively infected with it, or had recovered from it provided the deeply sampled blood TCRbeta repertoires that made up the dataset. What the study reported, not specific to this receptor: The quantity of clinical and demographic metadata differed by source and by participant and was supplied without curation.

The sample holds a few counts of this clone. Its antigen is still unknown. Per-base quality was not reported, and no clone a single base away is much larger than it. TCRbeta CDR3 regions were amplified from genomic DNA by means of the immunoSEQ Assay, a bias-controlled multiplex PCR. The paper's processing steps were these. The number of nucleated cells in each sample was estimated from the amplification of reference gene primers within the assay. Sequence reads were collapsed and filtered to measure the absolute abundance of every unique TCRbeta CDR3 rearrangement. For each sample, productive Simpson clonality was calculated by taking the square root of Simpson's diversity index across productive rearrangements. TCRdb's version of the immuneACCESS table is confined to in-frame rearrangements and falls short of the full clone set. An unresolved V gene accounts for under half of the shortfall where checked; the remainder is of unknown origin. V, J and clone size reflect that table, while D and trimming were determined from the DNA. The sample yields 90,000 or so clones; nearly 90% were counted once. More than 3.5% of the sample belongs to the ten largest clones.

The junction shows trimming of 6 bases on V and 2 bases on J, and the gene matches do not reach 15 bases of it. Including cysteine and phenylalanine, the CDR3 has 18 amino acids. Just the 54-base CDR3 DNA is kept, in frame starting at base 1. The germline V gene provides CDR1 SGHRS and CDR2 YFSETQ. Collaborating institutions collected whole blood in K2EDTA tubes following their own protocols. For TCRbeta analysis, collaborators shipped samples as frozen whole blood, isolated PBMCs, or DNA extracted from either of those sample types. The sequence came from a woman of 80 years or more with active or convalescent COVID-19. This chain joins TRBV5-1 to TRBJ1-5; 9 central bases correspond to TRBD1. Sequencing was done on a sample of peripheral blood. The DNA sequence is TGCGCCAGCATAGCGGGACAGGGAAGGAGAGGGGGCAATCAGCCCCAGCATTTT. Its amino acids are CASIAGQGRRGGNQPQHF.